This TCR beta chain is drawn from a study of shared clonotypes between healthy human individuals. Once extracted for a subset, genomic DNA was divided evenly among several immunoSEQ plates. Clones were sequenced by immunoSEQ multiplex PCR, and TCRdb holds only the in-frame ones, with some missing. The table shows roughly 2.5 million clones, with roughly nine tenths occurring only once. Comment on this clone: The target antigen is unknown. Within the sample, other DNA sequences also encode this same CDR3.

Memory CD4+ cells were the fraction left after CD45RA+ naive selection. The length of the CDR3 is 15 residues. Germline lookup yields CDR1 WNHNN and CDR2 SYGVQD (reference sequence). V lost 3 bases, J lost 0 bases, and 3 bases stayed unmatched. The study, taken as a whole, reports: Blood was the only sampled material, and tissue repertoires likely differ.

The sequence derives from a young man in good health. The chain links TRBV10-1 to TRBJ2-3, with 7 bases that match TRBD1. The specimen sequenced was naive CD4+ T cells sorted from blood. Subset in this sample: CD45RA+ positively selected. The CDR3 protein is CASSEGTASTDTQYF. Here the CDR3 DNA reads TGCGCCAGCAGTGAAGGGACAGCTAGCACAGATACGCAGTATTTT.